This entry lists 28 T cell receptor beta chains sequenced from one sample in a study of spatial heterogeneity in lung cancer. General study findings and limits: Expanded alpha and beta TCR counts within tumors tracked tumor mutation counts.

Time point reported: sample taken at primary tumor resection. TCRdb re-derived calls from the 5' RACE reads in MiXCR, one entry per CDR3 protein. The sample carries approximately 7,000 distinct CDR3 sequences, around 14% recorded once. No antigen has been assigned to these receptors. Sample: lung tumor tissue, taken at surgery. These receptors came from a male donor with early-stage non-small cell lung cancer.

At least ten counts were recorded for this clonotype. Because the library targeted alpha chains, this beta chain is an off-target read whose size means little. This chain uses TRBV6-1 with TRBJ1-2; 7 nucleotides match TRBD1. Germline loops: CDR1 MNHNS, CDR2 SASEGT. The V gene end was trimmed by 1 base and the J gene end by 6 bases; junction bases not matched to a gene: 2. This CDR3 comprises 13 residues. CDR3 in amino acids: CASSEVTGDGYTF. The DNA of the CDR3 is TGTGCCAGCAGTGAAGTTACAGGGGATGGCTACACCTTC.

In this sample, this clonotype is medium-sized. The library was prepared for alpha chains; this beta chain is a stray read, so its frequency means little. The chain links TRBV12-3 or TRBV12-4 to TRBJ1-1, with D perhaps TRBD1 (6 bases). The V gene lost 6 bases and the J gene lost 0 bases, with 11 bases spanning the gap. This CDR3 region has 14 residues. CDR3: CASSRGQLNTEAFF. In nucleotides, the CDR3 is TGTGCCAGCAGCCGCGGACAGCTGAACACTGAAGCTTTCTTT.

This clonotype is labeled medium-sized. Little can be read into the size of this beta chain, an off-target read in a library designed for alpha chains. The V call is TRBV7-2, the J call TRBJ1-5; D may be TRBD1 (6 bases). Germline CDR1 reads SGHTA; CDR2 reads FQGNSA. Trimming cost V 5 bases and J 3 bases, with 14 bases left between them. The CDR3 is made up of 15 amino acids. CDR3 coding DNA: TGTGCCAGCAGCCCCCACGACAGGAACAATCAGCCCCAGCATTTT. It yields the protein CASSPHDRNNQPQHF.

This clonotype rates as large. The library was built for alpha chains, so this beta chain is an off-target read and its size means little. The rearrangement uses TRBV6-1 and TRBJ1-6; TRBD1 aligns across 7 bases. The CDR3 totals 14 residues. The germline CDR1 and CDR2 sequences are MNHNS and SASEGT. Trimming at V came to 6 bases and at J to 6 bases, leaving 5 bases not matched to a gene. CDR3: CASSRDRINSPLHF. The CDR3 region has the DNA TGTGCCAGCAGCAGGGACAGAATTAATTCACCCCTCCACTTT.

This clonotype is medium-sized. Because this beta chain is a stray read in a library intended to capture alpha chains, its abundance should not be given much weight. The chain uses TRBV20-1 and TRBJ1-1; the D is unclear. Germline V CDR1 and CDR2: DFQATT, SNEGSKA (reference sequence). The CDR3 sequence is 11 residues long. V was shortened by 4 bases and J by 1 base, with 4 bases between the two germline ends. CDR3 nucleotide sequence: TGCAGTGCTACCACGAACACTGAAGCTTTCTTT. Translation: CSATTNTEAFF.

The sample holds many counts of this clonotype. This beta chain was picked up by a library intended for alpha chains and is off target, so its count carries little meaning. The CDR3 bases are TGCGCCAGCAGCTTGGGTGGGGATTCACCCCTCCACTTT. Its protein product is CASSLGGDSPLHF. This chain connects TRBV5-1 to TRBJ1-6; D not resolved. V was pared by 0 bases and J by 8 bases, with 6 bases between. This CDR3 has 13 residues. The V gene's germline CDR1 is SGHRS and CDR2 YFSETQ.

There are many counts of this clonotype. This beta chain appears as a stray read in a library generated for alpha chains; its size is not informative. This chain uses TRBV19 with TRBJ2-4; D unresolved. V shed 2 bases and J shed 7 bases, with 6 bases lying between them. CDR1 is LNHDA, CDR2 SQIVND, per germline (reference sequence). The CDR3 extends over 12 amino acids. CDR3: CASSINRNIQYF. CDR3 nucleotide sequence: TGTGCCAGTAGTATAAATAGGAACATTCAGTACTTC.

By share of the sample, this clonotype is medium-sized. This beta chain appears as a stray read in a library generated for alpha chains; its size is not informative. Here the CDR3 DNA reads TGTGCCAGCAGCTCGGGACTAGCGGGATACAGAGAGACCCAGTACTTC. This encodes CASSSGLAGYRETQYF. The chain recombines TRBV12-3 or TRBV12-4 with TRBJ2-5; TRBD2 matches 13 bases. V dropped 6 bases and J dropped 4; count of bases not matched to a gene: 8. The CDR3 is 16 amino acids.

The count of this clonotype is one. Because this beta chain is a stray read in a library intended to capture alpha chains, its abundance should not be given much weight. The rearrangement links TRBV9 to TRBJ2-1, with D unclear. Germline V gene data show CDR1 as SGDLS and CDR2 as YYNGEE. Trimming stripped 3 bases from V and 5 bases from J, with 3 bases between. The length of the CDR3 is 11 residues. In nucleotides, the CDR3 is TGTGCCAGCAGCGGAAACAATGAGCAGTTCTTC. Amino acids: CASSGNNEQFF.

This clonotype has a count of ten or more. This beta chain was picked up by a library intended for alpha chains and is off target, so its count carries little meaning. The V call is TRBV6-1, the J call TRBJ1-1; D not resolved. Trimming removed 1 base from V and 3 bases from J, with 9 bases in between. The CDR3 contains 14 residues. In germline, CDR1 is MNHNS, CDR2 SASEGT. DNA of the CDR3: TGTGCCAGCAGTGAAGACCAGTTGTACACTGAAGCTTTCTTT. It yields the protein CASSEDQLYTEAFF.

This clonotype was found many times. Because this beta chain is a stray read in a library intended to capture alpha chains, its abundance should not be given much weight. The chain has TRBV7-6 and TRBJ1-2; 8 bases agree with TRBD1. CDR3 length: 13 residues. The trim removed 2 bases at V and 8 bases at J, leaving 4 bases unmatched. Germline assignment: CDR1 SGHVS and CDR2 FNYEAQ. DNA for the CDR3: TGTGCCAGCAGCTTACGGACAGGGAACGGCTACACCTTC. Residues: CASSLRTGNGYTF.

By share, this clonotype ranks as medium-sized. This beta chain is off target for a library built for alpha chains, so its abundance means little. This chain joins TRBV9 and TRBJ2-7; D could derive from TRBD1 or TRBD2 (6 bases each). Trimming removed 0 bases from V and 2 bases from J, with 9 bases in between. The length of the CDR3 is 14 residues. Germline V gives CDR1 SGDLS, CDR2 YYNGEE. In nucleotides, the CDR3 is TGTGCCAGCAGCGTAGAGGGGGGCCCCTACGAGCAGTACTTC. Translating gives CASSVEGGPYEQYF.

This clonotype was counted many times. This beta chain represents an off-target read in a library built for alpha chains; its size is of limited meaning. The CDR3 DNA reads TGTGCCAGCTCACTCCAGGGGACTGAAGCTTTCTTT. This sequence encodes CASSLQGTEAFF. The J gene is TRBJ1-1, the V gene TRBV18; D perhaps matches TRBD1 (6 bases). With 4 bases removed from V and 5 bases from J, the gap between germline ends came to 8 bases. There are 12 residues in the CDR3. Looked up from germline, CDR1 is KGHSH and CDR2 is LQKENI.

This clonotype was counted ten times or more. The library was prepared for alpha chains; this beta chain is a stray read, so its frequency means little. This chain joins TRBV2 and TRBJ1-5; D remains unclear. Trimming took off 3 bases at V and 3 bases at J, with 12 bases between the two ends. The CDR3 is 15 amino acids. From germline, CDR1 is SNHLY and CDR2 FYNNEI. CDR3 coding DNA: TGTGCCAGCAGTGAGGAGGTAAACCTCAATCAGCCCCAGCATTTT. This encodes CASSEEVNLNQPQHF.

This clonotype appeared many times. As an off-target read in a library built for alpha chains, this beta chain has a frequency of little significance. V is TRBV7-3 and J is TRBJ2-3; D may correspond to TRBD1 or TRBD2 (5 bases each). Germline V lookup: CDR1 SGHTA, CDR2 FQGTGA. With 5 bases removed from V and 1 base from J, the gap between germline ends came to 16 bases. This CDR3 is built from 16 residues. This chain's CDR3 is CASSPNVGVGTDTQYF. The CDR3 DNA sequence: TGTGCCAGCAGCCCTAATGTGGGGGTGGGCACAGATACGCAGTATTTT.

The sample holds a few counts of this clonotype. A junction boundary mismatches the germline segment, possibly from a read error. This beta chain came through as a stray read in a library set up for alpha chains, and its size says little. This chain uses TRBV6-2 or TRBV6-3 with TRBJ1-2; weak D call: TRBD1 (6 bases). The CDR3 totals 14 residues. Germline CDR1 reads MNHEY; CDR2 reads SVGEGT. The CDR3 sequence is CASSNSQGGYGYTF. In nucleotides, the CDR3 is TGTGCCAGCAGTAACTCACAGGGAGGCTATGGCTACACCTTC.

In its sample, this clonotype ranks as medium-sized. This beta chain is an unintended read in a library built for alpha chains; its size means little. The J gene is TRBJ2-7, the V gene TRBV11-2; D is uncertain. V lost 1 base and J lost 7, with 11 bases in between. Per germline, CDR1 SGHAT and CDR2 FQNNGV. The CDR3 spans 13 residues. For the CDR3, the DNA is TGTGCCAGCAGCTTAGCGTTCCTCGAAGAGCAGTACTTC. This encodes CASSLAFLEEQYF.

This clonotype has a handful of counts. Because the library targeted alpha chains, this beta chain is an off-target read whose size means little. The V call is TRBV5-1, the J call TRBJ1-1, with D uncertain. In germline, CDR1 is SGHRS, CDR2 YFSETQ. CDR3 length: 15 amino acids. The V and J ends lost 4 bases and 0 bases respectively, with 13 bases between them. DNA for the CDR3: TGCGCCAGCAGCCTCGAGAGTAACCTGAACACTGAAGCTTTCTTT. Amino acids: CASSLESNLNTEAFF. Together with reference TRBV5-1 and TRBJ1-1, the CDR3 gives the full variable domain: KAGVTQTPRYLIKTRGQQVTLSCSPISGHRSVSWYQQTPGQGLQFLFEYFSETQRNKGNFPGRFSGRQFSNSRSEMNVSTLELGDSALYLCASSLESNLNTEAFFGQGTRLTVV.

This clonotype was found many times. Little can be read into the size of this beta chain, an off-target read in a library designed for alpha chains. The chain recombines TRBV4-2 with TRBJ2-5, with 7 bases matching TRBD2. With 1 base clipped from V and 5 bases from J, the junction kept 4 bases outside the gene matches. The germline V gene has CDR1 LGHNA and CDR2 YNFKEQ. This CDR3 spans 14 amino acids. The CDR3 here is CASSQVGGVETQYF. CDR3 bases: TGTGCCAGCAGCCAAGTGGGGGGGGTTGAGACCCAGTACTTC.

There are many counts of this clonotype. This beta chain was picked up by a library intended for alpha chains and is off target, so its count carries little meaning. V and J are TRBV28 and TRBJ2-3; 10 bases align to TRBD2. The CDR3 extends over 16 amino acids. After removal of 3 bases from V and 6 bases from J, the junction contained 9 bases not matched to a gene. Germline CDR1 is MDHEN and CDR2 is SYDVKM. The CDR3 DNA follows: TGTGCCAGCAGTTTGGGACTAGCGCCCAGTAGGGATACGCAGTATTTT. The encoded protein is CASSLGLAPSRDTQYF.

This clonotype was seen ten or more times. Being off target in a library aimed at alpha chains, this beta chain has a size of little meaning. J is TRBJ1-1 and V is TRBV14; 8 bases map to TRBD1. The CDR3 extends over 17 amino acids. Germline V gives CDR1 SGHDN, CDR2 FVKESK. Losses at the gene ends were 4 bases for V and 5 bases for J; bases not matched to a gene: 15. The DNA for the CDR3 is TGTGCCAGCAGCCGCCGGGCAGGGGGCGCGATAGGTACTGAAGCTTTCTTT. Translating gives CASSRRAGGAIGTEAFF.

This clonotype was recorded at least ten times. This beta chain was picked up by a library intended for alpha chains and is off target, so its count carries little meaning. This chain uses TRBV20-1 with TRBJ1-4; D unclear. Germline lookup yields CDR1 DFQATT and CDR2 SNEGSKA (reference sequence). The CDR3 has 16 residues. Trimming stripped 3 bases from V and 0 bases from J, with 14 bases between. The CDR3 loop reads CSASPQPHATNEKLFF. The CDR3 bases are TGCAGTGCTAGTCCACAGCCGCATGCAACTAATGAAAAACTGTTTTTT.

Comment on this clonotype: The CDR3 does not end in the conserved phenylalanine or tryptophan, so this is likely a read error. This beta chain came through as a stray read in a library set up for alpha chains, and its size says little. The gene calls are TRBV12-5 and TRBJ1-1; no clear D gene. Trimming removed 4 bases from V and 0 bases from J, with 15 bases in between. CDR1 and CDR2 from the germline V gene are LGHNT and FRNRAP. This CDR3 has 16 residues. The CDR3 bases are TGTGCTAGTGGTTCGCGGAGGGCAGTTCTGAACACTGAAGCTTTCTCT. This encodes CASGSRRAVLNTEAFS.

Comments on this clonotype: The library was built for alpha chains, so this beta chain is an off-target read and its size means little. This chain joins TRBV20-1 and TRBJ2-7; D gene uncertain. V was trimmed by 0 bases and J by 2 bases, leaving 11 bases between them. This CDR3 region has 14 residues. CDR1 is DFQATT and CDR2 is SNEGSKA in the germline V gene (reference sequence). The CDR3 sequence: CSARERHLAYEQYF. The CDR3 bases are TGCAGTGCTAGAGAGAGACATTTGGCCTACGAGCAGTACTTC.

In this sample, this clonotype turned up many times. The library was designed around alpha chains, so this beta chain is a stray read whose abundance carries little weight. This chain links TRBV4-1 with TRBJ1-1; D not certain. The V gene lost 2 bases and the J gene lost 4 bases, with 8 bases spanning the gap. The CDR3 totals 13 residues. Germline CDR1 is MGHRA and CDR2 is YSYEKL. CDR3 loop: CASSQITGTEAFF. Here the CDR3 DNA reads TGCGCCAGCAGCCAAATCACGGGCACTGAAGCTTTCTTT.

This clonotype is judged medium-sized. This beta chain is a stray sequence in a library constructed for alpha chains; its clone size is not meaningful. J is TRBJ2-5 and V is TRBV5-6; D gene uncertain. The CDR3 consists of 13 residues. Germline assignment: CDR1 SGHDT and CDR2 YYEEEE. Trimming removed 5 bases at V and 2 bases at J, with 10 bases between. The CDR3 DNA reads as TGTGCCAGCAGTGTCAGAGGACAAGAGACCCAGTACTTC. It encodes CASSVRGQETQYF. Full variable domain (missing parts from reference TRBV5-6 and TRBJ2-5): DAGVTQSPTHLIKTRGQQVTLRCSPKSGHDTVSWYQQALGQGPQFIFQYYEEEERQRGNFPDRFSGHQFPNYSSELNVNALLLGDSALYLCASSVRGQETQYFGPGTRLLVL.

Regarding this clonotype: This beta chain came through as a stray read in a library set up for alpha chains, and its size says little. V usage is TRBV20-1 and J usage is TRBJ2-7, with D tentatively TRBD1 (6 bases). This CDR3 contains 16 residues. Trimming cost V 0 bases and J 2 bases, with 17 bases left between them. The V gene's germline CDR1 is DFQATT and CDR2 SNEGSKA (reference sequence). CDR3 sequence: CSARDWASTGTYEQYF. The CDR3 region has the DNA TGCAGTGCTAGAGATTGGGCGTCGACAGGAACCTACGAGCAGTACTTC.

The sample holds many counts of this clonotype. This beta chain slipped into a library made for alpha chains as a stray read, so its size is not meaningful. The chain has TRBV20-1 and TRBJ1-3, with 7 nucleotides matching TRBD1. The CDR3 contains 15 residues. J was trimmed by 4 bases and V by 0 bases; bases with no gene match: 6. Germline V gene sequence: CDR1 DFQATT, CDR2 SNEGSKA (reference sequence). The chain's CDR3 is CSARDWGQLGNTIYF. The CDR3 bases are TGCAGTGCTAGAGACTGGGGACAGTTGGGAAACACCATATATTTT.